The present TCR beta chain was sequenced within a study of T cell changes during pregnancy in multiple sclerosis. CDR3 length: 14 residues. With V trimmed by 7 bases and J by 9 bases, 5 bases remained unmatched. Germline CDR1 is MNHNS and CDR2 is SASEGT. Here immunoSEQ multiplex PCR was the method, and the copy in TCRdb shows in-frame clones only, minus some. The table has 30,000 to 40,000 clones, 90% seen once; the top ten hold roughly 0.55%. The sequence came from a female donor with multiple sclerosis, enrolled in a pregnancy study. This chain connects TRBV6-1 to TRBJ2-1, with 14 bases fitting TRBD2. Sample: CD4+ T cells from peripheral blood mononuclear cells, taken in the second trimester of pregnancy. This CDR3 reads CASIRLAGGGEQFF. The CDR3 bases are TGTGCCAGCATAAGACTAGCGGGAGGGGGTGAGCAGTTCTTC.